This TCR beta chain was profiled in a study of blood T cell repertoires in COVID-19. This clone was detected once. Looked up from germline, CDR1 is MGHRA and CDR2 is YSYEKL. After removal of 3 bases from V and 4 bases from J, the junction contained 14 bases not matched to a gene. This CDR3 is built from 19 residues. Original processing notes: Quantification of nucleated cells was approximated via reference gene primer amplification. TCRdb keeps only in-frame clones here, not all; method: immunoSEQ multiplex PCR. V, J and clone size derive from that table, while D and trimming were established from the DNA sequence. The table has roughly 50,000 clones, more than 75% seen once.

The chain recombines TRBV4-1 with TRBJ2-5, with 13 bases fitting TRBD2. The sample consisted of peripheral blood. This sequence originates from an older woman with acute or convalescent COVID-19. CDR3 in DNA: TGCGCCAGCAGCCAGGATCCCCCCCCCGGACTAGCGGGAGCAGAGACCCAGTACTTC. It yields the protein CASSQDPPPGLAGAETQYF.